This T cell receptor (beta chain) was recorded in a study of vaccination effects on CD4 cells after COVID-19. Turning to the study itself: Subjects were given two BNT162b2 or mRNA-1273 vaccine doses.

Culture lasted about ten days before CD4+ T cell isolation. Sequenced by immunoSEQ multiplex PCR; TCRdb stores in-frame clones only, minus some. The sample carries roughly 56,000 clones, about 83% recorded once. Findings and limits, study-wide: Early timepoints after infection were absent, and convalescent patients were few in the study. Healthy vaccinees' vaccine-induced clones included only 1 of 255 cross-reacting with common cold coronaviruses. Clones from infection and from vaccination both contracted markedly late after vaccination.

Details on this clone: Its cognate antigen is unknown.

CDR1 SGHRS and CDR2 YFSETQ come from the germline V gene. The CDR3 has 14 amino acids. With 3 bases removed from V and 2 bases from J, the gap between germline ends came to 11 bases. The TCR originated in a human donor who received a COVID-19 vaccine. The V gene is TRBV5-1, the J gene TRBJ2-5; tentatively, D is TRBD1 or TRBD2 (5 bases each). The sequencing used CD4+ T cells from PBMCs cultured without peptide, collected before COVID-19 vaccination. The CDR3 protein is CASSSPEGQETQYF. The DNA for the CDR3 is TGCGCCAGCAGCTCACCCGAGGGGCAAGAGACCCAGTACTTC.